These 14 T cell receptor beta chains came from one sample sequenced in a study of immune heterogeneity within non-small cell lung tumors. Each sample used 550 to 650 ng of genomic DNA from bulk tumor tissue. Biopsies that were spaced far apart were taken, several per primary tumor, during surgery. Before undergoing curative surgery, patients had newly diagnosed non-small cell lung cancer that was untreated. TCR beta CDR3 amplification used multiplex PCR with 32 V and 13 J primers. TCRdb re-called the multiplex PCR reads with MiXCR, one entry per CDR3 protein. The sample holds about 2,000 distinct CDR3 sequences; roughly 22% are singletons and the top ten take approximately 10%. The sample taken for sequencing was lung tumor tissue. The receptors stem from a woman aged 50 to 60 with non-small cell lung cancer.

The CDR3, as DNA: TGCAGTGCTAGTGACGGCTGCAGCACAGATACGCAGTATTTT. The encoded protein is CSASDGCSTDTQYF. The chain carries TRBV20-1 and TRBJ2-3; D is ambiguous. V shed 3 bases and J shed 0 bases, with 10 bases lying between them. The germline V gene encodes CDR1 DFQATT and CDR2 SNEGSKA (reference sequence). The CDR3 contains 14 residues.

Details on this clonotype: This may come from a read error, since a much larger clone is one base off. The rearrangement uses TRBV5-1 and TRBJ1-4; no clear D gene. Germline V gene lookup returns CDR1 SGHRS and CDR2 YFSETQ. V dropped 4 bases and J dropped 6 bases, with 19 bases sitting between them. This CDR3 is 16 amino acids long. CDR3 nucleotide sequence: TGCGCCAGCAGCCCATATTACGGGAGGCTGGATGAAAAACTGTTTTTT. It is translated as CASSPYYGRLDEKLFF.

As to this clonotype: In this CDR3 the conserved last residue, phenylalanine or tryptophan, is missing, so a read error is likely. It is unclear where the CDR3 begins or ends on the DNA, so no DNA is shown, and the CDR3 is as TCRdb lists it. The V gene is TRBV12-3 or TRBV12-4, the J gene TRBJ2-3; the table calls TRBD2, which could not be checked here. The CDR3 is 14 amino acids long, termini counted. Here the CDR3 reads CASSFRGYEQYFGP.

The DNA for the CDR3 is TGCGCCAGCAGCCAAGATACATGGGACACAGATACGCAGTATTTT. Translation gives CASSQDTWDTDTQYF. This sequence joins TRBV4-3 and TRBJ2-3; D unclear. Trimming pared 0 bases from V and 2 bases from J, leaving 9 bases between. Germline V lookup: CDR1 LGHNA, CDR2 YSLEER. The length of the CDR3 is 15 residues.

Remarks on this clonotype: Just one base apart from a much larger clone, this may be a read error. The chain uses TRBV20-1 and TRBJ2-7; 7 bases are shared with TRBD1. Germline loops: CDR1 DFQATT, CDR2 SNEGSKA (reference sequence). The CDR3 consists of 12 residues. The CDR3 spells CSATGQSYEQNF. CDR3 DNA: TGCAGTGCAACGGGACAGAGCTACGAGCAGAACTTC.

This clonotype was counted only a few times. This chain joins TRBV6-1 and TRBJ2-2; TRBD2 aligns across 8 bases. Losses at the gene ends were 7 bases for V and 8 bases for J; bases not matched to a gene: 12. The CDR3 runs to 15 residues. The germline V gene encodes CDR1 MNHNS and CDR2 SASEGT. The CDR3 is CASTMTSARSGELFF. The CDR3 bases are TGTGCCAGCACCATGACTAGCGCAAGGTCTGGGGAGCTGTTTTTT.

CDR3 DNA sequence: TGCAGTGCTTACAGGGTTCCCGCCTCGGACACTGAAGCTTTCTTT. Residues: CSAYRVPASDTEAFF. This chain uses TRBV20-1 with TRBJ1-1; perhaps TRBD1 as D (6 bases). Germline assignment: CDR1 DFQATT and CDR2 SNEGSKA (reference sequence). The length of the CDR3 is 15 residues. V lost 5 bases and J lost 3, with 19 bases in between.

This clonotype was seen more than once but under ten times. The chain has TRBV20-1 and TRBJ2-1, with 14 bases matching TRBD2. The ends lost 5 bases at V and 6 bases at J; junction bases unmatched: 9. CDR1 is DFQATT and CDR2 is SNEGSKA in the germline V gene (reference sequence). The CDR3 sequence is 16 residues long. CDR3 loop: CSAFRPGLAGVNEQFF. CDR3 bases: TGCAGTGCTTTCCGACCGGGACTAGCGGGGGTCAATGAGCAGTTCTTC.

In the case of this clonotype: No conserved phenylalanine or tryptophan ends this CDR3, so it is likely a read error. The limits of the CDR3 on the DNA are not certain, so only TCRdb's listed CDR3 is given. This rearrangement joins TRBV2 to TRBJ2-3; the table's TRBD2 call for D was not verified on the DNA. The CDR3 contains 14 residues when both ends are counted. The germline CDR1 and CDR2 sequences are SNHLY and FYNNEI. CDR3: CASGEGTYEQYFGP.

This clonotype ranks as medium-sized. This sequence joins TRBV6-1 and TRBJ1-5; TRBD1 is a possible D gene (5 bases). The V gene's germline CDR1 is MNHNS and CDR2 SASEGT. With 5 bases removed from V and 4 bases from J, the gap between germline ends came to 9 bases. The CDR3 loop spans 13 amino acids. In DNA, the CDR3 is TGTGCCAGCAGTTCCGGGGGGAATCAGCCCCAGCATTTT. This encodes CASSSGGNQPQHF.

The J gene is TRBJ1-1, the V gene TRBV28; 7 bases match TRBD1. This CDR3 has 15 amino acids. V gave up 3 bases and J gave up 1 base; unmatched junction bases: 5. Germline-derived CDR1 and CDR2 are MDHEN and SYDVKM. CDR3 DNA sequence: TGTGCCAGCAGTTTTAGGGGACAGCCGAACACTGAAGCTTTCTTT. This gives the protein CASSFRGQPNTEAFF.

The chain combines TRBV27 with TRBJ2-7; 11 bases map to TRBD1. CDR3 size: 17 residues. The germline CDR1 and CDR2 sequences are MNHEY and SMNVEV (reference sequence). In DNA, the CDR3 is TGTGCTATTAGTTTACGGTGGGGGGGACAGGGGGTTTACGAGCAGTACTTC. Protein product: CAISLRWGGQGVYEQYF.

This clonotype is labeled as medium-sized. The chain couples TRBV20-1 to TRBJ2-2; no firm D call. There are 14 residues in the CDR3. V was trimmed by 3 bases and J by 2 bases, leaving 10 bases between them. Germline V lookup: CDR1 DFQATT, CDR2 SNEGSKA (reference sequence). CDR3 residues: CSASRQQNTGELFF. CDR3 nucleotide sequence: TGCAGTGCTAGTAGACAACAAAACACCGGGGAGCTGTTTTTT.

By share, this clonotype counts as large. The V gene is TRBV20-1, the J gene TRBJ1-6; D is uncertain. The V and J ends lost 0 bases and 8 bases respectively, with 20 bases between them. The CDR3 has 17 residues. Germline values: CDR1 DFQATT, CDR2 SNEGSKA (reference sequence). The CDR3 nucleotides are TGCAGTGCTAGAGATTTTAGGAGACATGCTTCTTATTCACCCCTCCACTTT. Encoded protein: CSARDFRRHASYSPLHF.